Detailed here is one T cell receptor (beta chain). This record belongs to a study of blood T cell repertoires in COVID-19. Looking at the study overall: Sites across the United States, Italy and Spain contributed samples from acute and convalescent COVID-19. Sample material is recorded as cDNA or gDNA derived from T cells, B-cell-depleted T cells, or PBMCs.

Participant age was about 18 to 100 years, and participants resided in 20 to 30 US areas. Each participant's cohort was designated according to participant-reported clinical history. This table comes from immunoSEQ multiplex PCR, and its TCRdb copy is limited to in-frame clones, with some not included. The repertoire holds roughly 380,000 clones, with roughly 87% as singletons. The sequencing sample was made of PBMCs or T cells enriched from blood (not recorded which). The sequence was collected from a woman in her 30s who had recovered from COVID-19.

CDR3 nucleotide sequence: TGTGCCAGCTCACTAGGACAGGGGGGAAATCAGCCCCAGCATTTT. Its translation is CASSLGQGGNQPQHF. The rearrangement joins TRBV18 to TRBJ1-5; 10 bases agree with TRBD1. CDR1 KGHSH and CDR2 LQKENI come from the germline V gene. Unmatched junction bases numbered 4, after V lost 4 bases and J lost 4 bases. The CDR3 is 15 residues long. Looking up the rest from reference TRBV18 and TRBJ1-5 gives the full variable domain: NAGVMQNPRHLVRRRGQEARLRCSPMKGHSHVYWYRQLPEEGLKFMVYLQKENIIDESGMPKERFSAEFPKEGPSILRIQQVVRGDSAAYFCASSLGQGGNQPQHFGDGTRLSIL.